Reported below is one T cell receptor beta chain. The study ran its PCR with 60 Vbeta and 13 Jbeta primers. Only in-frame clones appear in the TCRdb table, and some are missing; sequencing was by immunoSEQ multiplex PCR. Seen here are about 160,000 clones, roughly four fifths observed once, and the top ten hold roughly 8%. This specimen comes from a study of cytomegalovirus exposure and HLA in healthy donors. Sequencing used PBMCs. The origin of this receptor is a male donor in good health and CMV-seropositive.

The CDR3 reads CASSPQGQNTEAFF. In DNA, the CDR3 is TGTGCCAGCTCACCACAGGGGCAAAACACTGAAGCTTTCTTT. V usage is TRBV18 and J usage is TRBJ1-1; D possibly corresponds to TRBD1 (5 bases). CDR3 length: 14 amino acids. V was clipped by 1 base and J by 2 bases, with 8 bases between them. The germline CDR1 and CDR2 sequences are KGHSH and LQKENI.